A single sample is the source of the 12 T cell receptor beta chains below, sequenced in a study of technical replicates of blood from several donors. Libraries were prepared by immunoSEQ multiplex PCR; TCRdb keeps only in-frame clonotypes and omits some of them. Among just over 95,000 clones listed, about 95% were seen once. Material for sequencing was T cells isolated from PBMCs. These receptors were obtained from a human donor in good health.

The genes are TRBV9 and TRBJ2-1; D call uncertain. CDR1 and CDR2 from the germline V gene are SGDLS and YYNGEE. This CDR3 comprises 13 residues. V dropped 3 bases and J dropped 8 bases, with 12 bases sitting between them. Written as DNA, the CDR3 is TGTGCCAGCAGCGGGCGGTTAGACGATGAGCAGTTCTTC. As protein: CASSGRLDDEQFF.

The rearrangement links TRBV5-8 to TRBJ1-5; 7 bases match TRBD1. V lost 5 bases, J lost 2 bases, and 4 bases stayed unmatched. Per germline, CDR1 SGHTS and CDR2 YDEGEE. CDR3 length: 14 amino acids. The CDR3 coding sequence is TGTGCCAGCAGTCACAGGGGTGGCAATCAGCCCCAGCATTTT. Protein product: CASSHRGGNQPQHF. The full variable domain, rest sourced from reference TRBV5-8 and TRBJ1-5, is EAGVTQSPTHLIKTRGQQATLRCSPISGHTSVYWYQQALGLGLQFLLWYDEGEERNRGNFPPRFSGRQFPNYSSELNVNALELEDSALYLCASSHRGGNQPQHFGDGTRLSIL.

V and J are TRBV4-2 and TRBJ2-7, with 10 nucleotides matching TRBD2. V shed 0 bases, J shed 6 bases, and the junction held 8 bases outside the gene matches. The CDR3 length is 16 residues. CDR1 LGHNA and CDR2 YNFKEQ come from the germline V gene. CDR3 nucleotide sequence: TGTGCCAGCAGCCAAGATCAGCTAGCGGGAGTAGGCGAGCAGTACTTC. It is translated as CASSQDQLAGVGEQYF.

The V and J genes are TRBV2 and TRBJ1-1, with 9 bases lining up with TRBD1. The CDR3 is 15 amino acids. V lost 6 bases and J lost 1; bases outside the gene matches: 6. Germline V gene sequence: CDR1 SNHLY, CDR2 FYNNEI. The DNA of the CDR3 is TGTGCCAGCAGGGGGACAGGGACCGAGAACACTGAAGCTTTCTTT. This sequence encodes CASRGTGTENTEAFF. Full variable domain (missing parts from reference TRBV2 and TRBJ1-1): EPEVTQTPSHQVTQMGQEVILRCVPISNHLYFYWYRQILGQKVEFLVSFYNNEISEKSEIFDDQFSVERPDGSNFTLKIRSTKLEDSAMYFCASRGTGTENTEAFFGQGTRLTVV.

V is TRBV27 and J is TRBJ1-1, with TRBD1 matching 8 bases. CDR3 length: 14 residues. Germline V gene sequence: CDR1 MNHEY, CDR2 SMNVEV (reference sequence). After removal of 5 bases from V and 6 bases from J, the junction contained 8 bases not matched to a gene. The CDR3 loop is CASSRTGIVSEAFF. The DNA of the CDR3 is TGTGCCAGCAGTCGGACAGGGATAGTGTCTGAAGCTTTCTTT.

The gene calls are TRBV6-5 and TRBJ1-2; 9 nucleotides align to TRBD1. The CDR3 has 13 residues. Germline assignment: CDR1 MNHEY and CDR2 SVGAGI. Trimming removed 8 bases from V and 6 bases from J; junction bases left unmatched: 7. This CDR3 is CASAFTGGHGYTF. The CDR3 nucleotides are TGTGCCAGCGCCTTTACAGGGGGCCATGGCTACACCTTC.

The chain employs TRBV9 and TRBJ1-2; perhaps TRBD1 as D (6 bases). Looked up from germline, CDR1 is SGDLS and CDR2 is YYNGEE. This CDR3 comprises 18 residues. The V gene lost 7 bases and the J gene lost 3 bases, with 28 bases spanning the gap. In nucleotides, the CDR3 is TGTGCCAGCGGAGAGGCAGGGGCGCCGAGACGACCCTACTATGGCTACACCTTC. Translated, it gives CASGEAGAPRRPYYGYTF.

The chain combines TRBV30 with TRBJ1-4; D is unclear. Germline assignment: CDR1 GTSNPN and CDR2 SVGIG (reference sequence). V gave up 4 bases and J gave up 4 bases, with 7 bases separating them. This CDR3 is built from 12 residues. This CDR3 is CAWTRVNEKLFF. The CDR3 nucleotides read TGTGCCTGGACCCGGGTTAATGAAAAACTGTTTTTT. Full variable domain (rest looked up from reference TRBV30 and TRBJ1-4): SQTIHQWPATLVQPVGSPLSLECTVEGTSNPNLYWYRQAAGRGLQLLFYSVGIGQISSEVPQNLSASRPQDRQFILSSKKLLLSDSGFYLCAWTRVNEKLFFGSGTQLSVL.

In nucleotides, the CDR3 is TGTGCCAGCAGTGAGAAGACACCAGGGACAGCTAACTATGGCTACACCTTC. It codes for CASSEKTPGTANYGYTF. The rearrangement joins TRBV2 to TRBJ1-2, with TRBD1 identical over 7 bases. The CDR3 sequence is 17 residues long. The J segment lost 0 bases and the V segment lost 3 bases, leaving 10 bases of the junction unmatched. Germline-derived CDR1 and CDR2 are SNHLY and FYNNEI.

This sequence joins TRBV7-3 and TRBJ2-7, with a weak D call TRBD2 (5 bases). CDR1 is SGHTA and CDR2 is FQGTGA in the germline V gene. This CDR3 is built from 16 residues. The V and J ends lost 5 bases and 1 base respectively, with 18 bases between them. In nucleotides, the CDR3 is TGTGCCAGCAGCCCCCAAGGTGGGAGCCCTTCCTACGAGCAGTACTTC. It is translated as CASSPQGGSPSYEQYF.

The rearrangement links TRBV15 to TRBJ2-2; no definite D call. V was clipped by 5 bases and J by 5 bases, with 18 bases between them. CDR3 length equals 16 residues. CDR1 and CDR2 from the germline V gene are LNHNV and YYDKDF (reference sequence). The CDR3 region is CATSGDRLVVTGELFF. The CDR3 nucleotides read TGTGCCACCAGCGGTGATCGACTCGTCGTAACCGGGGAGCTGTTTTTT. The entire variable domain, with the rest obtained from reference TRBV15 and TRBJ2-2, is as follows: DAMVIQNPRYQVTQFGKPVTLSCSQTLNHNVMYWYQQKSSQAPKLLFHYYDKDFNNEADTPDNFQSRRPNTSFCFLDIRSPGLGDTAMYLCATSGDRLVVTGELFFGEGSRLTVL.

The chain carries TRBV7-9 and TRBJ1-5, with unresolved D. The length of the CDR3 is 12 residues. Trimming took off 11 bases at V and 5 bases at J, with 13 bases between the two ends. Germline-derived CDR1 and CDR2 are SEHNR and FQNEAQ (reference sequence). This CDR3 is CALRRLDQPQHF. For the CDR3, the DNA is TGTGCCCTTCGTCGTCTCGATCAGCCCCAGCATTTT.